Listed here are 2 T cell receptor beta chains from one sample, sequenced in a study of response to subunit inactivated influenza vaccine. Via MiXCR, TCRdb re-called the RT-PCR reads, giving one row per CDR3 protein. The repertoire has roughly 710,000 distinct CDR3 sequences, around 15% of them found once; the top ten carry roughly 7.2%. The source was PBMCs from blood, collected around two weeks before vaccination. The receptors derive from a man aged 45-60 years who received an inactivated influenza vaccine.

Ten or more counts support this clonotype. This chain joins TRBV20-1 and TRBJ2-1, with 13 bases that match TRBD2. V gave up 1 base and J gave up 6 bases; unmatched junction bases: 6. This CDR3 is 16 amino acids long. Germline CDR1 and CDR2: DFQATT and SNEGSKA (reference sequence). The CDR3 bases are TGCAGTGCTAGAGGTTCCGGACTAGCGGGAGTCAATGAGCAGTTCTTC. As protein: CSARGSGLAGVNEQFF.

This clonotype occurred a few times. The chain uses TRBV27 and TRBJ1-6, with 8 bases matching TRBD1. Germline CDR1 MNHEY, CDR2 SMNVEV (reference sequence). V dropped 2 bases and J dropped 9; count of bases not matched to a gene: 6. The CDR3 spans 15 residues. The CDR3 spells CASSLVQGAISPLHF. The CDR3 DNA reads TGTGCCAGCAGTTTAGTTCAGGGGGCGATTTCACCCCTCCACTTT.